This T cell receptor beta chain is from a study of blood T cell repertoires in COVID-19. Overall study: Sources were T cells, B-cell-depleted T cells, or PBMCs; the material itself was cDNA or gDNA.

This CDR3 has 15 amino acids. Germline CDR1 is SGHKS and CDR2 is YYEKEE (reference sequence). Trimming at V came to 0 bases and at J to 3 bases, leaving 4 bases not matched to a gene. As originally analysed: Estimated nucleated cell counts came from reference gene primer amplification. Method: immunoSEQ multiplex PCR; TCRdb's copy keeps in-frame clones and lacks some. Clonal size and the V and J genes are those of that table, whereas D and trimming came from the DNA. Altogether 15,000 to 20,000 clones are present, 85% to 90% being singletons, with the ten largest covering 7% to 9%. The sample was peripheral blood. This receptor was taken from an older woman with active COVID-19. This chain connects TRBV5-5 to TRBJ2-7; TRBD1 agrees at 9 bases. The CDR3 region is CASSLGLGQGYEQYF. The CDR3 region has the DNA TGTGCCAGCAGCTTGGGCTTGGGACAGGGCTACGAGCAGTACTTC.